This T cell receptor (beta chain) was identified during a study of blood T cell repertoires in COVID-19. Background on the study: Samples of COVID-19 (acute and convalescent) were obtained from the United States, Italy and Spain. PBMCs, B-cell-depleted T cells, or T cells were the source of the cDNA or gDNA that made up the material.

This clone was picked up a small number of times. Per the authors' pipeline: Estimates of nucleated cell counts were drawn from the amplification of reference gene primers. Assay: immunoSEQ multiplex PCR; the TCRdb copy retains only in-frame clones and omits some. V, J and clone size are taken as reported in that table, and D and trimming were inferred from the DNA itself. The table shows about 190,000 clones, with about 85% occurring only once. Germline values: CDR1 MNHEY, CDR2 SVGAGI. This CDR3 comprises 15 residues. The germline V and J ends were trimmed by 6 bases and 0 bases, with 15 bases remaining between them.

The TCR sequence derives from a man under 40 with acute or convalescent COVID-19. The specimen was peripheral blood. V gene TRBV6-5 combines with J gene TRBJ2-7, with D possibly being TRBD2 (6 bases). CDR3 loop: CASRTRSGFSYEQYF. For the CDR3, the DNA is TGTGCCAGCAGAACCAGAAGCGGGTTCTCCTACGAGCAGTACTTC.